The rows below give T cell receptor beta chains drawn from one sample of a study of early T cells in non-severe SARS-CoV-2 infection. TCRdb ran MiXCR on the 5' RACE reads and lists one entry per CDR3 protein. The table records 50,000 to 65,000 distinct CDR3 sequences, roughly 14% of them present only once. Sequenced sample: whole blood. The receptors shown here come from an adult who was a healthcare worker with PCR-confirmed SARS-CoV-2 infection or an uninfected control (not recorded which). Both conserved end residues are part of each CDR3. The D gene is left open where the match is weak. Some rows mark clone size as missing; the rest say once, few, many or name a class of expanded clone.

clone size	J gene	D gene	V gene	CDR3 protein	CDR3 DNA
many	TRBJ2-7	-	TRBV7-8	CASSVLVAYEQYF	TGTGCCAGCAGCGTGCTCGTTGCGTACGAGCAGTACTTC
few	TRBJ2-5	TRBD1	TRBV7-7	CASSSVQGGGETQYF	TGTGCCAGCAGCTCAGTACAGGGGGGAGGCGAGACCCAGTACTTC
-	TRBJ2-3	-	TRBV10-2	CASSETGFSTDTQYF	TGCGCCAGCAGTGAGACGGGGTTTAGCACAGATACGCAGTATTTT
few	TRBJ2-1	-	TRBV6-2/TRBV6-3	CASSRPGNYNEQFF	TGTGCCAGCAGTCGCCCTGGGAACTACAATGAGCAGTTCTTC
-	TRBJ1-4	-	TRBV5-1	CASSSGLWNEKLFF	TGCGCCAGCAGCTCCGGGCTTTGGAATGAAAAACTGTTTTTT
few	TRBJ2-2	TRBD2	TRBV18	CASSPPSGGNTGELFF	TGTGCCAGCTCACCACCTAGCGGGGGAAACACCGGGGAGCTGTTTTTT
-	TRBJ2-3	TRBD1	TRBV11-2	CASSLGETGRTDTQYF	TGTGCCAGCAGCTTAGGCGAGACAGGGCGGACAGATACGCAGTATTTT
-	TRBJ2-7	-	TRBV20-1	CSAATPSGSYEQYF	TGCAGTGCGGCGACGCCGTCCGGCTCCTACGAGCAGTACTTC
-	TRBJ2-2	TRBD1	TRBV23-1	CASSQEWTGGIGELFF	TGCGCCAGCAGTCAAGAATGGACAGGGGGCATCGGGGAGCTGTTTTTT
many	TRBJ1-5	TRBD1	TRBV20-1	CSAPGTGGNQPQHF	TGCAGTGCCCCGGGGACAGGGGGAAACCAGCCCCAGCATTTT
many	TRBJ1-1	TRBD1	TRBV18	CASSQGQGGAFF	TGTGCCAGCTCACAGGGACAGGGGGGAGCTTTCTTT
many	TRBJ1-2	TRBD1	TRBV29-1	CSVGGVDGYTF	TGCAGCGTAGGGGGCGTGGATGGCTACACCTTC